The 32 T cell receptor beta chains reported below all come from one sample, sequenced in a study of shared clonotypes between healthy human individuals. Profiled with immunoSEQ multiplex PCR; TCRdb holds only in-frame clones, not every one. The table lists about 2 million clones, less than 95% of them singletons. Positively selected for CCR7, the CD45RO-negative cells used as naive CD8 cells excluded terminally differentiated effector memory CD45RA+ cells. The sequenced sample was naive CD8+ T cells sorted from blood. Source of these receptors: a man aged 18 to 30 in good health.

This chain joins TRBV6-5 and TRBJ2-7; D may correspond to TRBD1 or TRBD2 (6 bases each). This CDR3 is 15 amino acids long. From germline, CDR1 is MNHEY and CDR2 SVGAGI. V was trimmed by 5 bases and J by 4 bases, leaving 18 bases between them. The CDR3 coding sequence is TGTGCCAGCAGTGGTAAGACAGGAGGGGCTTACGAGCAGTACTTC. It encodes CASSGKTGGAYEQYF.

V usage is TRBV19 and J usage is TRBJ1-6; D is undetermined. CDR3 length equals 15 residues. V gave up 5 bases and J gave up 10 bases, with 18 bases separating them. Germline CDR1 is LNHDA and CDR2 is SQIVND (reference sequence). The CDR3 sequence is CASSPGALDGSPLHF. DNA of the CDR3: TGTGCCAGTAGTCCCGGAGCTCTTGACGGGTCACCCCTCCACTTT. Based on the CDR3 plus reference TRBV19 and TRBJ1-6, the full variable domain is DGGITQSPKYLFRKEGQNVTLSCEQNLNHDAMYWYRQDPGQGLRLIYYSQIVNDFQKGDIAEGYSVSREKKESFPLTVTSAQKNPTAFYLCASSPGALDGSPLHFGNGTRLTVT.

Worth noting for this clone: The sample contains more than one DNA sequence encoding this CDR3. The rearrangement joins TRBV6-6 to TRBJ2-7, with D maybe TRBD1 (5 bases). V was pared by 0 bases and J by 3 bases, with 6 bases between. CDR1 MNHNY and CDR2 SVGAGI come from the germline V gene (reference sequence). This CDR3 is built from 13 residues. The CDR3 coding sequence is TGTGCCAGCAGTTACTCGACAGTCTACGAGCAGTACTTC. This sequence encodes CASSYSTVYEQYF.

DNA for the CDR3: TGCGCCAGCAGCTTGGCCCCGACAGGGGTGAACACCGGGGAGCTGTTTTTT. Its translation is CASSLAPTGVNTGELFF. The V call is TRBV5-1, the J call TRBJ2-2; 8 bases are a match to TRBD1. Germline CDR1 is SGHRS and CDR2 is YFSETQ. V lost 0 bases and J lost 1; bases outside the gene matches: 5. CDR3 length: 17 residues. The whole variable domain, remainder taken from reference TRBV5-1 and TRBJ2-2, is KAGVTQTPRYLIKTRGQQVTLSCSPISGHRSVSWYQQTPGQGLQFLFEYFSETQRNKGNFPGRFSGRQFSNSRSEMNVSTLELGDSALYLCASSLAPTGVNTGELFFGEGSRLTVL.

This clone was recorded only once. The rearrangement uses TRBV6-5 and TRBJ2-1; 7 bases are a match to TRBD2. The CDR3 is 15 amino acids. The germline V gene encodes CDR1 MNHEY and CDR2 SVGAGI. V lost 2 bases and J lost 4; bases outside the gene matches: 5. The CDR3 reads CASSYGGGYYNEQFF. The CDR3 nucleotides are TGTGCCAGCAGTTACGGCGGGGGTTATTACAATGAGCAGTTCTTC.

The chain employs TRBV9 and TRBJ2-7, with 7 bases lining up with TRBD1. The trim removed 5 bases at V and 5 bases at J, leaving 13 bases unmatched. Germline CDR1 and CDR2: SGDLS and YYNGEE. This CDR3 has 15 residues. Here the CDR3 DNA reads TGTGCCAGCAGTGAAACAGGGGTTTTCGCGGACGAGCAGTACTTC. Its translation: CASSETGVFADEQYF.

The chain combines TRBV28 with TRBJ2-7, with 14 bases that match TRBD2. The CDR3 contains 16 residues. Germline CDR1 is MDHEN and CDR2 is SYDVKM. V lost 3 bases to trimming and J lost 4 bases; unmatched junction nucleotides: 5. CDR3 DNA sequence: TGTGCCAGCAGTTTGGGACTAGCGGGAGACGATTACGAGCAGTACTTC. This translates into CASSLGLAGDDYEQYF.

The V and J genes are TRBV6-5 and TRBJ2-5, with 9 bases lining up with TRBD2. Unmatched junction bases numbered 10, after V lost 4 bases and J lost 4 bases. CDR3 length: 16 amino acids. Germline CDR1 reads MNHEY; CDR2 reads SVGAGI. Written as DNA, the CDR3 is TGTGCCAGCAGTTCCTATTCAGCGGGAGGCCCAGAGACCCAGTACTTC. Translation: CASSSYSAGGPETQYF.

This clone was seen a handful of times. The chain employs TRBV25-1 and TRBJ1-1, with D hard to call. Germline CDR1 reads MGHDK; CDR2 reads SYGVNS. This CDR3 region has 10 residues. The V end was cut by 8 bases, the J end by 1 base, with 2 bases between. The CDR3 spells CASWNTEAFF. The CDR3 coding sequence is TGTGCCAGCTGGAACACTGAAGCTTTCTTT.

Details on this clone: Other DNA sequences in this specimen translate into the identical CDR3. This chain joins TRBV9 and TRBJ2-1, with TRBD2 matching over 7 bases. The V gene end was trimmed by 2 bases and the J gene end by 1 base; junction bases not matched to a gene: 3. This CDR3 comprises 15 residues. The germline V gene has CDR1 SGDLS and CDR2 YYNGEE. Here the CDR3 reads CASSVAGVSYNEQFF. As DNA, the CDR3 is TGTGCCAGCAGCGTCGCGGGGGTTTCCTACAATGAGCAGTTCTTC.

With respect to this clone: The sample holds other DNA sequences that translate to the same CDR3. V usage is TRBV20-1 and J usage is TRBJ2-5; D is uncertain. The CDR3 runs to 10 residues. Germline CDR1 DFQATT, CDR2 SNEGSKA (reference sequence). Trimming shortened V by 4 bases and J by 5 bases, and 5 bases separated the two germline ends. Here the CDR3 DNA reads TGCAGTGCTAATTCTGAGACCCAGTACTTC. Amino acid sequence: CSANSETQYF.

The rearrangement links TRBV28 to TRBJ1-1; possibly TRBD1 for D (6 bases). Trimming took 2 bases from V and 0 from J, leaving 13 bases between them. Germline V gene data show CDR1 as MDHEN and CDR2 as SYDVKM. This CDR3 has 16 amino acids. The CDR3 DNA sequence: TGTGCCAGCAGTTTAAGAGGGGGTACCGTGAACACTGAAGCTTTCTTT. Translated, it gives CASSLRGGTVNTEAFF.

This rearrangement joins TRBV28 to TRBJ2-7; D ambiguous. V was trimmed by 1 base and J by 0 bases, leaving 13 bases between them. Germline values: CDR1 MDHEN, CDR2 SYDVKM. The CDR3 runs 16 residues. The DNA for the CDR3 is TGTGCCAGCAGTTTATCCCCCTCACAGTACTCCTACGAGCAGTACTTC. It codes for CASSLSPSQYSYEQYF.

The chain couples TRBV13 to TRBJ2-2; TRBD1 matches at 9 bases. The V gene end was trimmed by 4 bases and the J gene end by 6 bases; junction bases not matched to a gene: 3. The CDR3 extends over 14 amino acids. Germline CDR1 reads PRHDT; CDR2 reads FYEKMQ (reference sequence). The CDR3 here is CASSSGTGSGELFF. The DNA of the CDR3 is TGTGCCAGCAGCTCCGGGACAGGGTCCGGGGAGCTGTTTTTT.

The CDR3 DNA is TGCGCCAGCAGCCAAGTTTGGGACAGGGTCGCCGAGCAGTACTTC. Protein sequence: CASSQVWDRVAEQYF. The V and J genes are TRBV4-3 and TRBJ2-7; 9 positions agree with TRBD1. Germline trimming cut 1 base from V and 6 bases from J; bases unmatched to any gene: 7. Looked up from germline, CDR1 is LGHNA and CDR2 is YSLEER. The CDR3 totals 15 residues.

This chain links TRBV6-5 with TRBJ1-6; TRBD1 matches 11 bases. The V gene end was trimmed by 4 bases and the J gene end by 6 bases; junction bases not matched to a gene: 2. Per the germline V gene, CDR1 is MNHEY and CDR2 is SVGAGI. The length of the CDR3 is 15 residues. The CDR3 nucleotides are TGTGCCAGCAGTTCCGGGACAGGGGGTAATTCACCCCTCCACTTT. Translation: CASSSGTGGNSPLHF.

V and J are TRBV6-1 and TRBJ1-5; D not certain. This CDR3 comprises 15 residues. Germline-derived CDR1 and CDR2 are MNHNS and SASEGT. Trimming shortened V by 2 bases and J by 7 bases, and 15 bases separated the two germline ends. CDR3 amino acids: CASSERLPYGQPQHF. As DNA, the CDR3 is TGTGCCAGCAGTGAAAGGCTGCCATACGGGCAGCCCCAGCATTTT.

A single count supports this clone. This chain uses TRBV11-2 with TRBJ2-3; TRBD1 aligns across 9 bases. The germline V gene encodes CDR1 SGHAT and CDR2 FQNNGV. V lost 3 bases, J lost 3 bases, and 7 bases stayed unmatched. The CDR3 is 16 amino acids. CDR3 protein: CASSFIQGAGTDTQYF. For the CDR3, the DNA is TGTGCCAGCAGCTTTATACAGGGGGCAGGGACAGATACGCAGTATTTT.

V gene TRBV5-1 combines with J gene TRBJ2-7, with TRBD2 as a possible D gene (6 bases). Trimming removed 1 base from V and 3 bases from J, with 8 bases in between. The CDR3 has 13 amino acids. From germline, CDR1 is SGHRS and CDR2 YFSETQ. The CDR3 sequence: CASSLNGGYEQYF. Here the CDR3 DNA reads TGCGCCAGCAGCTTGAACGGGGGCTACGAGCAGTACTTC.

The chain has TRBV7-9 and TRBJ2-1; 9 bases are a match to TRBD2. V trimming: 5 bases; J trimming: 6 bases; junction bases outside the gene matches: 14. This CDR3 is 17 amino acids long. Germline CDR1 SEHNR, CDR2 FQNEAQ (reference sequence). The CDR3 sequence: CASSPGETSGFFNEQFF. The CDR3 region has the DNA TGTGCCAGCAGCCCAGGGGAGACTAGCGGTTTTTTCAATGAGCAGTTCTTC. The full variable domain, in which reference TRBV7-9 and TRBJ2-1 provide the parts outside the CDR3, is DTGVSQNPRHKITKRGQNVTFRCDPISEHNRLYWYRQTLGQGPEFLTYFQNEAQLEKSRLLSDRFSAERPKGSFSTLEIQRTEQGDSAMYLCASSPGETSGFFNEQFFGPGTRLTVL.

The CDR3 DNA sequence: TGTGCCAGCAGTTCCCCCACTAGCCGGGCCTACAATGAGCAGTTCTTC. Translating it yields CASSSPTSRAYNEQFF. The chain employs TRBV6-6 and TRBJ2-1, with TRBD2 as a possible D gene (6 bases). The CDR3 totals 16 residues. The germline V and J ends were trimmed by 4 bases and 2 bases, with 15 bases remaining between them. The germline CDR1 and CDR2 sequences are MNHNY and SVGAGI (reference sequence).

The chain employs TRBV10-3 and TRBJ1-4; perhaps TRBD1 as D (6 bases). The CDR3 length is 17 residues. Germline V gives CDR1 ENHRY, CDR2 SYGVKD. V was cut by 4 bases and J by 3 bases, with 18 bases left in between. CDR3 nucleotide sequence: TGTGCCATCAGTGGGGGGCCAACAGGGATGGCTAATGAAAAACTGTTTTTT. This gives the protein CAISGGPTGMANEKLFF.

This CDR3 reads CASSEGQGANYGYTF. The CDR3 DNA reads as TGTGCCAGCAGTGAGGGTCAGGGGGCCAACTATGGCTACACCTTC. The chain has TRBV6-1 and TRBJ1-2; 8 bases are a match to TRBD1. The CDR3 contains 15 residues. CDR1 and CDR2 from the germline V gene are MNHNS and SASEGT. Unmatched junction bases numbered 5, after V lost 3 bases and J lost 2 bases.

V and J are TRBV2 and TRBJ1-3, with D tentatively TRBD1 (6 bases). The ends were cut back, 10 bases at V and 1 base at J, with 14 bases in the middle. CDR3 length: 14 residues. Per germline, CDR1 SNHLY and CDR2 FYNNEI. CDR3 sequence reads: CAIILGGSGNTIYF. DNA for the CDR3: TGTGCCATCATATTAGGGGGATCTGGAAACACCATATATTTT.

The V gene is TRBV7-2, the J gene TRBJ2-7; TRBD1 aligns across 7 bases. Germline CDR1 reads SGHTA; CDR2 reads FQGNSA. The CDR3 covers 16 residues. The junction had 14 bases not matched to a gene; V was cut back by 5 bases and J by 4 bases. The CDR3 protein is CASSPLEQGIWYEQYF. Written as DNA, the CDR3 is TGTGCCAGCAGCCCCCTGGAACAGGGGATTTGGTACGAGCAGTACTTC.

V usage is TRBV28 and J usage is TRBJ2-1; 8 bases align to TRBD1. The ends lost 6 bases at V and 3 bases at J; junction bases unmatched: 10. This CDR3 has 16 residues. Germline CDR1 and CDR2: MDHEN and SYDVKM. Here the CDR3 DNA reads TGTGCCAGCAGAAAAAGTCCCGGGACAGGCTACAATGAGCAGTTCTTC. Its translation: CASRKSPGTGYNEQFF.

The V gene is TRBV4-1, the J gene TRBJ2-1, with D maybe TRBD1 (6 bases). V lost 4 bases, J lost 1 base, and 11 bases lay in between. The CDR3 is 15 amino acids. In germline, CDR1 is MGHRA, CDR2 YSYEKL. This chain's CDR3 is CASSLGDTSYNEQFF. The CDR3 region has the DNA TGCGCCAGCAGCCTGGGGGACACTTCCTACAATGAGCAGTTCTTC.

This clone was seen more than once but under ten times. This rearrangement joins TRBV19 to TRBJ1-5; D is undetermined. This CDR3 contains 11 residues. The V end was cut by 11 bases, the J end by 11 bases, with 16 bases between. Germline values: CDR1 LNHDA, CDR2 SQIVND (reference sequence). Here the CDR3 reads CASASPTSQHF. DNA for the CDR3: TGTGCCTCAGCTAGTCCGACGTCCCAGCATTTT.

V usage is TRBV27 and J usage is TRBJ1-1; D ambiguous. This CDR3 is built from 11 residues. Germline V lookup: CDR1 MNHEY, CDR2 SMNVEV (reference sequence). The V end was cut by 8 bases, the J end by 0 bases, with 4 bases between. The CDR3 is CASVMNTEAFF. The CDR3 bases are TGTGCCAGCGTTATGAACACTGAAGCTTTCTTT.

The chain uses TRBV27 and TRBJ2-1, with TRBD1 matching over 8 bases. The CDR3 has 14 residues. Losses at the gene ends were 2 bases for V and 6 bases for J; bases not matched to a gene: 3. Germline CDR1 is MNHEY and CDR2 is SMNVEV (reference sequence). The CDR3 DNA follows: TGTGCCAGCAGTTTAAGGACAGGGACCAATGAGCAGTTCTTC. Encoded protein: CASSLRTGTNEQFF.

The V and J genes are TRBV11-2 and TRBJ2-7; the D is unclear. Trimming left V 1 base short and J 0 bases short, with 10 bases between. The germline CDR1 and CDR2 sequences are SGHAT and FQNNGV. The CDR3 loop spans 15 amino acids. CDR3 in amino acids: CASSLAPESSYEQYF. The CDR3 region has the DNA TGTGCCAGCAGCTTAGCCCCGGAGAGCTCCTACGAGCAGTACTTC.

The genes are TRBV28 and TRBJ2-1; D gene uncertain. Germline-derived CDR1 and CDR2 are MDHEN and SYDVKM. This CDR3 contains 14 residues. V was pared by 0 bases and J by 5 bases, with 8 bases between. The CDR3 protein is CASSLWASHNEQFF. CDR3 DNA sequence: TGTGCCAGCAGTTTATGGGCCAGTCACAATGAGCAGTTCTTC.